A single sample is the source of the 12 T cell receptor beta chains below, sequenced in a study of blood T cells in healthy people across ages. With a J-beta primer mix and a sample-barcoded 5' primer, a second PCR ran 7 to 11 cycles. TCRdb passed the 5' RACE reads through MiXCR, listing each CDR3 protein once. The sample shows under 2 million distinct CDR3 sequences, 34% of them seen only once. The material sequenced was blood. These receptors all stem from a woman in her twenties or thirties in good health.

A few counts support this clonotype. CDR3 nucleotide sequence: TGTGCCATCACCGGAGCTGGGGCCAACGTCCTGACTTTC. Protein sequence: CAITGAGANVLTF. The rearrangement uses TRBV10-3 and TRBJ2-6; D is unresolved. V shed 7 bases and J shed 2 bases, with 6 bases lying between them. Germline loops: CDR1 ENHRY, CDR2 SYGVKD. CDR3 length: 13 amino acids.

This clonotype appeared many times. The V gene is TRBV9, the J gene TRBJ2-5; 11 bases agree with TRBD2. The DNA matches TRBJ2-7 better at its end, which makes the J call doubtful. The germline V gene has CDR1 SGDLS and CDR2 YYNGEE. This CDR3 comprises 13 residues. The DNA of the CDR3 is TGTGCCAGCAGTGGGACTAGCGGCTACGAGCAGTACTTC. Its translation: CASSGTSGYEQYF.

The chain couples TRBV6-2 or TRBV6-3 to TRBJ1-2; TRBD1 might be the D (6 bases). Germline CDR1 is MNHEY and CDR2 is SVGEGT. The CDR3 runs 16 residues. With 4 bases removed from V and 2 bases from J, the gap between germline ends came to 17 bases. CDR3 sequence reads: CASSSPDSARNYGYTF. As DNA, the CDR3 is TGTGCCAGCAGTTCACCGGACAGTGCCCGGAACTATGGCTACACCTTC.

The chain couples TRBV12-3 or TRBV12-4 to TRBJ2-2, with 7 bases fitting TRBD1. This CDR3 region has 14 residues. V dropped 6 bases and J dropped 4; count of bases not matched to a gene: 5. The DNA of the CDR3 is TGTGCCAGCAGGGATTACAGGGGCACCGGGGAGCTGTTTTTT. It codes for CASRDYRGTGELFF.

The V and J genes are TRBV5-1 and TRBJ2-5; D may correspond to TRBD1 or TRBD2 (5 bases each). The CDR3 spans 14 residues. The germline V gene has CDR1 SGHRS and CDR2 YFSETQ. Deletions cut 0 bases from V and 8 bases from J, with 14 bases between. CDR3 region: CASSLARTRDTQYF. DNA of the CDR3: TGCGCCAGCAGCTTGGCCCGGACCCGGGACACCCAGTACTTC.

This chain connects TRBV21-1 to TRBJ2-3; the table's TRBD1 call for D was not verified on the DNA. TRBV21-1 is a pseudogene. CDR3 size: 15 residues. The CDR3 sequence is CASSRDRDFTDTQYF. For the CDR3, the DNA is TGTGCCAGCAGCCGCGACAGGGATTTCACAGATACGCAGTATTTT.

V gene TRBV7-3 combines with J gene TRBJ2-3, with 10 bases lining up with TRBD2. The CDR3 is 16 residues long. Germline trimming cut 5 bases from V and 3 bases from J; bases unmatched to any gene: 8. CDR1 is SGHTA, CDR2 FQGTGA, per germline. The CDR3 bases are TGTGCCAGCAGCCCGGGACTAGCGATAAGGACAGATACGCAGTATTTT. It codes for CASSPGLAIRTDTQYF.

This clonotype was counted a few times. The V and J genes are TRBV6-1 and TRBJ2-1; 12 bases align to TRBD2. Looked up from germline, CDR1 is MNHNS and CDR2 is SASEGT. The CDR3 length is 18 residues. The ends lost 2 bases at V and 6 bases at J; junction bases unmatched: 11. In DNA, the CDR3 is TGTGCCAGCAGTGAAACAGGTCTAGCGGGAGGGCCCCGCAATGAGCAGTTCTTC. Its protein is CASSETGLAGGPRNEQFF.

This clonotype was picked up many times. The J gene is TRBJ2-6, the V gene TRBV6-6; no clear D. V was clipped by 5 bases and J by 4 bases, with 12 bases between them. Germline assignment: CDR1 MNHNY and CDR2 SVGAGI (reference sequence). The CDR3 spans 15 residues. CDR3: CASSMDAWGANVLTF. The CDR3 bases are TGTGCCAGCAGTATGGACGCTTGGGGGGCCAACGTCCTGACTTTC.

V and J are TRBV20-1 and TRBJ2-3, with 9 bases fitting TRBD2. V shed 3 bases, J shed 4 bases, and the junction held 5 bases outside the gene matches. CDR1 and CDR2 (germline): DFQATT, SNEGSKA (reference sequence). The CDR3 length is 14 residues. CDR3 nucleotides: TGCAGTGCTAGCCGCGGGAGGGCCTCAGATACGCAGTATTTT. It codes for CSASRGRASDTQYF.

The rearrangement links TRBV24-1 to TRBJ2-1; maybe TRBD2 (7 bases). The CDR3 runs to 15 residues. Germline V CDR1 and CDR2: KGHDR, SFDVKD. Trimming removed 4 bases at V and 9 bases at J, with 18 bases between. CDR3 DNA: TGTGCCACCAGTGAGCGCGGGGGCCCCACGGGTGAGCAGTTCTTC. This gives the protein CATSERGGPTGEQFF.

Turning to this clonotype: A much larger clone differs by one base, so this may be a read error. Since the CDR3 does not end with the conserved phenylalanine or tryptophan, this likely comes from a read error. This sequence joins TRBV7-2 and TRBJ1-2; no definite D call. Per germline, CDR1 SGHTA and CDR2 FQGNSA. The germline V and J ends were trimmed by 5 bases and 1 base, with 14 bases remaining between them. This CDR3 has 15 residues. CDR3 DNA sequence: TGTGCCAGCAGCCTATCTGCGACGGGTAACTATGGCTACACCTGC. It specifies CASSLSATGNYGYTC.